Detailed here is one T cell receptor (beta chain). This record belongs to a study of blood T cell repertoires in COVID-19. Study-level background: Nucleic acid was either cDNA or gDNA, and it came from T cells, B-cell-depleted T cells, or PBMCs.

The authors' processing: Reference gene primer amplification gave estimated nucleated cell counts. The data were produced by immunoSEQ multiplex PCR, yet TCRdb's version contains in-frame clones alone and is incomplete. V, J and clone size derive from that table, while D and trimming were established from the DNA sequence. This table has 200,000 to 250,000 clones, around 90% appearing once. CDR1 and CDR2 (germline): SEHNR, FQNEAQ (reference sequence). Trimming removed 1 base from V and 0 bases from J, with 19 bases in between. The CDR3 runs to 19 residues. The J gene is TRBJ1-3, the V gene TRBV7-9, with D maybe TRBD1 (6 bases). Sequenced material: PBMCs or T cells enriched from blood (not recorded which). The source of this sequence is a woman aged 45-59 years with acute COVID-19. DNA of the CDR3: TGTGCCAGCAGCTTAGAACGAGGCACTTGGGGGCCCTCTGGAAACACCATATATTTT. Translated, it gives CASSLERGTWGPSGNTIYF.